This T cell receptor (beta chain) was found in a study of blood T cells in healthy people across ages. Whole-study results and caveats: Samples with more naive T cells showed higher observed beta diversity. More naive CD4+ cells and higher diversity marked long-lived donors relative to aged donors.

Isolating PBMCs gave at least 7 million of these cells per sample. Through a sample-barcoded 5' primer and a J-beta primer mix, a second PCR was run for about 7 to 12 cycles. Each cDNA molecule carried a tag from a template-switch adaptor that contained 12 random nucleotides. TCRdb analysed the 5' RACE reads with MiXCR anew, one entry per CDR3 protein. Of roughly 680,000 distinct CDR3 sequences listed, around 45% are singletons. V was pared by 2 bases and J by 1 base, with 5 bases of the junction left unmatched. There are 16 residues in the CDR3. Germline CDR1 and CDR2: SGHTA and FQGNSA. A note on this clonotype: Its antigen is not identified.

The rearrangement uses TRBV7-2 and TRBJ2-3; TRBD2 agrees at 8 bases. The sample comprised blood. The origin of this receptor is an older woman in good health. The CDR3 DNA is TGTGCCAGCAGCTTAAGACGTAGCGGGGGCACAGATACGCAGTATTTT. Translation gives CASSLRRSGGTDTQYF.